One sample yielded the 3 T cell receptor beta chains listed below, sequenced in a study of T cells in Graves' hyperthyroidism and ophthalmopathy (dated by TCRdb to the late 2010s). The library was made by multiplex PCR. Instrument used: Illumina HiSeq 2000. TCR beta CDR3 regions were amplified from RNA transcripts. For the first round of RT-PCR on the TCR CDR3, the HTBI primer set was used together with the Qiagen OneStep RT-PCR kit. The public reads were run again by TCRdb, first through fastp at Q25 and then through MiXCR, and only productive beta chains were kept. Each entry merges the rows of one CDR3 protein and shows their most common DNA and genes. In all, the sample holds 550,000 to 800,000 distinct CDR3 sequences, and around 16% of those were seen once. The leading ten clones occupy 15% of the sample. The sequenced sample was blood. These receptors were obtained from a man aged 45-60 years with Graves' hyperthyroidism.

This clonotype was counted a few times. The chain recombines TRBV6-1 with TRBJ1-3, with D perhaps matching TRBD1 (5 bases). CDR3 length equals 15 residues. The ends were cut back, 1 base at V and 4 bases at J, with 11 bases in the middle. Germline CDR1 reads MNHNS; CDR2 reads SASEGT. In nucleotides, the CDR3 is TGTGCCAGCAGTGAAGATGCAGGGTCCGGAAACACCATATATTTT. This sequence encodes CASSEDAGSGNTIYF.

The chain joins TRBV19 to TRBJ2-3; TRBD2 agrees at 13 bases. Trimming at V came to 8 bases and at J to 4 bases, leaving 6 bases not matched to a gene. CDR1 is LNHDA, CDR2 SQIVND, per germline (reference sequence). This CDR3 has 15 amino acids. CDR3 sequence (DNA): TGTGCCAGTGATTGGACTAGCGGGAGTGCAGATACGCAGTATTTT. It codes for CASDWTSGSADTQYF.

The gene calls are TRBV7-9 and TRBJ2-2, with 9 bases identical to TRBD1. The CDR3 totals 16 residues. The V gene end was trimmed by 10 bases and the J gene end by 4 bases; junction bases not matched to a gene: 13. In germline, CDR1 is SEHNR, CDR2 FQNEAQ (reference sequence). The CDR3 DNA reads TGTGCCACCACTGGGATCACAGGGGGCATCACCGGGGAGCTGTTTTTT. It translates to CATTGITGGITGELFF.